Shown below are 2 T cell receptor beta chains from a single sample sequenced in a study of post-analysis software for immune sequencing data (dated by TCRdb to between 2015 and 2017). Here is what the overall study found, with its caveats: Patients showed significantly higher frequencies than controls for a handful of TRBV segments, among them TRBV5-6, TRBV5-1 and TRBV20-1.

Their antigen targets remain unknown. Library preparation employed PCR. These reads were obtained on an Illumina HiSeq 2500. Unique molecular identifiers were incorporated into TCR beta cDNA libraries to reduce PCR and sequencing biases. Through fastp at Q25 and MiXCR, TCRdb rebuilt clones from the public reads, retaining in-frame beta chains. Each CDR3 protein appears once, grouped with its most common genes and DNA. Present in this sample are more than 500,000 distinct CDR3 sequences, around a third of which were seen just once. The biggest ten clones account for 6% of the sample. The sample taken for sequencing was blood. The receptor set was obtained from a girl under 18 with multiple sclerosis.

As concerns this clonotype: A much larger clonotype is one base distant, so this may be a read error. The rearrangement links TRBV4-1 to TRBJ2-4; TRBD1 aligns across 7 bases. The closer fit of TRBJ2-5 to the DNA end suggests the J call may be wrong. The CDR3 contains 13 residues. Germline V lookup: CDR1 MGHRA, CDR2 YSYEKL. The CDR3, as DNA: TGCGCCAGCGGCCAGGGACAGCAAGAGACCCAGTACTTC. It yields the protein CASGQGQQETQYF.

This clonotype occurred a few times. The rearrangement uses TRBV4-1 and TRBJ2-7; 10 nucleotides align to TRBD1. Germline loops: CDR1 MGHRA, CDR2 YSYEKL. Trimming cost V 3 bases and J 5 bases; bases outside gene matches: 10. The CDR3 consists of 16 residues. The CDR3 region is CASSQAPGQGLHEQYF. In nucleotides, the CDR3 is TGCGCCAGCAGCCAGGCCCCGGGACAGGGGCTCCACGAGCAGTACTTC.